These T cell receptor beta chains were read from a single sample in a study of response to subunit inactivated influenza vaccine. One entry per CDR3 protein, called by TCRdb with MiXCR from the RT-PCR reads. The table lists hundreds of thousands of distinct CDR3 sequences, approximately 12% of them singletons. Sequencing was performed on PBMCs from blood, taken on the day of vaccination. These receptors were obtained from a man aged 45-65 years who received an inactivated influenza vaccine. Both conserved end residues are part of each CDR3. The D gene is left open where the match is weak. A clone size is listed for some rows: how often the clone was seen (once, few, many), or a class if it is expanded.

many,TRBV6-1,TRBJ2-1,TRBD2,TGTGCCAGCAGCCCAAACCTAGCGGGGGACCGGTACAATGAGCAGTTCTTC,CASSPNLAGDRYNEQFF
few,TRBV10-3,TRBJ1-4,TRBD1,TGTGCCATCAGCCACGGACAGGGGAATGAAAAACTGTTTTTT,CAISHGQGNEKLFF
few,TRBV15,TRBJ1-4,NA,TGTGCCACCAGCAGAGAACGGGGTCCGCTCCCTAATGAAAAACTGTTTTTT,CATSRERGPLPNEKLFF
NA,TRBV11-2,TRBJ1-2,TRBD1,TGTGCCAGCAGATCTATTCGGACAGGGGTGCTAGGCTACACCTTC,CASRSIRTGVLGYTF
NA,TRBV12-3/TRBV12-4,TRBJ2-4,NA,TGTGCCAGCAGCCCCTCGGGCATTCAGTACTTC,CASSPSGIQYF
few,TRBV29-1,TRBJ2-7,NA,TGCAGCGTTGGAGGGACACGATACGAGCAGTACTTC,CSVGGTRYEQYF
NA,TRBV5-1,TRBJ2-2,NA,TGCGCCAGCAGCTTGGAAAGTCTCTCGAACACCGGGGAGCTGTTTTTT,CASSLESLSNTGELFF
NA,TRBV6-1,TRBJ2-3,TRBD2,TGTGCCAGCGACAGAGCGGGAGGGAACTCAGATACGCAGTATTTT,CASDRAGGNSDTQYF
NA,TRBV7-8,TRBJ2-1,TRBD2,TGTGCCAGCAGCTTAACTAGCGGGAGAAATGAGCAGTTCTTC,CASSLTSGRNEQFF
NA,TRBV5-1,TRBJ2-1,TRBD1,TGCGCCAGCAGCTTTGGGACAGCTGAGCAGTTCTTC,CASSFGTAEQFF
few,TRBV9,TRBJ2-6,NA,TGTGCCAGCAGCGTAGGACAGTCCTCTGGGGCCAACGTCCTGACTTTC,CASSVGQSSGANVLTF
many,TRBV12-3/TRBV12-4,TRBJ2-7,TRBD1,TGTGCCAGCAGTCGGACAGGGCTAACCTACGAGCAGTACTTC,CASSRTGLTYEQYF
once,TRBV7-2,TRBJ2-7,NA,TGTGCCAGCAGCTTATACCAGGACTACGAGCAGTACTTC,CASSLYQDYEQYF
few,TRBV16,TRBJ2-2,NA,TGTGCCAGCAAGGACACAACCTCTAACACCGGGGAGCTGTTTTTT,CASKDTTSNTGELFF
NA,TRBV2,TRBJ2-4,TRBD1,TGTGCCAGCAGTCTAGGACAGGGGGACCTAGCCAAAAACATTCAGTACTTC,CASSLGQGDLAKNIQYF
few,TRBV12-3/TRBV12-4,TRBJ2-7,NA,TGTGCCAGCAGTTTAAGGGGTCTGGGGGCCTACGAGCAGTACTTC,CASSLRGLGAYEQYF
few,TRBV5-1,TRBJ2-6,NA,TGCGCCAGCAGCTTGATTGGGTCCTCTGGGGCCAACGTCCTGACTTTC,CASSLIGSSGANVLTF
NA,TRBV11-2,TRBJ2-3,NA,TGTGCCAGCAGCCCTAGGCGGCTTAGCCTAGGGACAGATACGCAGTATTTT,CASSPRRLSLGTDTQYF
few,TRBV7-9,TRBJ2-7,NA,TGTGCCAGCAGCTCTCCGGTTCAGGGGCCTCGGCACAACGAGCAGTACTTC,CASSSPVQGPRHNEQYF
many,TRBV5-4,TRBJ1-2,NA,TGTGCCAGCAGCTTGGAGTCAGGACTGCTCTATGGCTACACCTTC,CASSLESGLLYGYTF
many,TRBV28,TRBJ1-6,NA,TGTGCCAGCAGTTTCCGGGGGCCCTATAATTCACCCCTCCACTTT,CASSFRGPYNSPLHF
NA,TRBV11-2,TRBJ2-5,TRBD2,TGTGCCATCAGCTTAGTAGCGGGGGTAGGTCAAGAGACCCAGTACTTC,CAISLVAGVGQETQYF
few,TRBV27,TRBJ1-1,NA,TGTGCCAGCAGACCTGGCCTAATGAACACTGAAGCTTTCTTT,CASRPGLMNTEAFF
many,TRBV24-1,TRBJ2-3,TRBD2,TGTGCCACCAGTGATTCCGGACTAGTTTCAGATACGCAGTATTTT,CATSDSGLVSDTQYF
NA,TRBV7-3,TRBJ2-1,NA,TGTGCCAGCAGCTTATTAGGAGCGTCAGGGGATACGAAGCAGTTCTTC,CASSLLGASGDTKQFF
few,TRBV6-1,TRBJ1-5,TRBD1,TGTGCCAGTACCCGACTGACAGGGTTGGACAATCAGCCCCAGCATTTT,CASTRLTGLDNQPQHF
NA,TRBV20-1,TRBJ2-2,NA,TGCAGTGCGAAGGACTATTACGCGAACACCGGGGAGCTGTTTTTT,CSAKDYYANTGELFF
few,TRBV7-2,TRBJ2-3,NA,TGTGCCAGCAGCTTAGCCCTAGTCGCAGATACGCAGTATTTT,CASSLALVADTQYF
many,TRBV20-1,TRBJ2-2,NA,TGCAGTGCTAGAGACAGCACGAACACCGGGGAGCTGTTTTTT,CSARDSTNTGELFF
NA,TRBV6-1,TRBJ2-1,NA,TGTGCCAGCAGGGCGATGGGACTCGCAGATTACAATGAGCAGTTCTTC,CASRAMGLADYNEQFF
NA,TRBV7-9,TRBJ2-4,NA,TGTGCCAGCAGCTTCTTAGGTGACCTAGCCAAAAACATTCAGTACTTC,CASSFLGDLAKNIQYF
NA,TRBV4-1,TRBJ2-4,NA,TGCGCCAGCAGCCAAGATGGGGCGAAAAACATTCAGTACTTC,CASSQDGAKNIQYF
NA,TRBV12-3/TRBV12-4,TRBJ2-1,TRBD2,TGTGCCAGCAACGGACTAGTACTCGATGAGCAGTTCTTC,CASNGLVLDEQFF
many,TRBV28,TRBJ1-2,NA,TGTGCCAGCAGTTCGACAGTCGCCTATGGCTACACCTTC,CASSSTVAYGYTF
NA,TRBV20-1,TRBJ2-3,NA,TGCAGTGCTAGGCCCCCCTATGGGTTTGGCACGCAGTATTTT,CSARPPYGFGTQYF
NA,TRBV5-1,TRBJ2-2,NA,TGCGCCAGCAGCCTGAAGGGCGGCGCCGGGGAGCTGTTTTTT,CASSLKGGAGELFF
NA,TRBV9,TRBJ2-2,NA,TGTGCCAGCAGCGACCGCCGCGACAGGCCAGTAACCGCCGGGGAGCTGTTTTTT,CASSDRRDRPVTAGELFF
many,TRBV5-1,TRBJ2-7,NA,TGCGCCAGCAGTCTGACCGGGGACACCACCTACGAGCAGTACTTC,CASSLTGDTTYEQYF
few,TRBV7-2,TRBJ2-1,NA,TGTGCCAGCAGCTTAGGATACGGGTCCAATGAGCAGTTCTTC,CASSLGYGSNEQFF
many,TRBV6-2/TRBV6-3,TRBJ1-2,NA,TGTGCCAGCAGCGACGTCGGGGTCTACTATGGCTACACCTTC,CASSDVGVYYGYTF
few,TRBV4-3,TRBJ2-4,NA,TGCGCCAGCAGCCAAGAGGGGGCAGGGACGACCAAAAACATTCAGTACTTC,CASSQEGAGTTKNIQYF
NA,TRBV7-2,TRBJ1-5,NA,TGTGCCAGCAGCTTAGACAGGTACCGTCAGCCCCAGCATTTT,CASSLDRYRQPQHF
NA,TRBV18,TRBJ2-1,TRBD2,TGTGCCAGCTCACCAGAAAGACTAGCAGAGCAGTTCTTC,CASSPERLAEQFF
many,TRBV4-3,TRBJ2-7,NA,TGCGCCAGCAGCCAAGATCTCCTTAGTTACGAGCAGTACTTC,CASSQDLLSYEQYF
NA,TRBV24-1,TRBJ2-1,NA,TGTGCCACCAGAGAGGACGGCTACAATGAGCAGTTCTTC,CATREDGYNEQFF
NA,TRBV10-3,TRBJ2-5,NA,TGTGCCATCAGTGACAGGGTCCAAGAGACCCAGTACTTC,CAISDRVQETQYF